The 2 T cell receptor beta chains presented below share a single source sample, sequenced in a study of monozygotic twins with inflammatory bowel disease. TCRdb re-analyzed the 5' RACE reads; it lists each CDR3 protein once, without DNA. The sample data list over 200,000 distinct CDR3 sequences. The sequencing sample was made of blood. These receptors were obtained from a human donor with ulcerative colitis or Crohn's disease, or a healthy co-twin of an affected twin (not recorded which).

CDR3 amino acids: CASSHGQPTAAYNEQFF. The V call is TRBV5-1, the J call TRBJ2-1; without DNA, the TCRdb call of TRBD1 cannot be checked. CDR3 length: 17 amino acids. Germline loops: CDR1 SGHRS, CDR2 YFSETQ.

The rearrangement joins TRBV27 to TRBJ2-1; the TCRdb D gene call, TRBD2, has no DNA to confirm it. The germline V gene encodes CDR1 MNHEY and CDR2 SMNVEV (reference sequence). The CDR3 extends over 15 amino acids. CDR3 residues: CASSFLAGGYNEQFF.